This entry is about one T cell receptor (beta chain). The sample is drawn from a study of shared clonotypes between healthy human individuals. Using immunoSEQ multiplex PCR, the repertoire was profiled, and TCRdb retains in-frame clones only, with some absent. Of almost 700,000 clones listed, around 92% are singletons. V lost 6 bases to trimming and J lost 2 bases, with 11 bases between them. The CDR3 contains 14 residues. Per germline, CDR1 MNHNY and CDR2 SVGAGI (reference sequence). Naive CD8 cells lacked CD45RO and underwent positive selection for CCR7, leaving out terminally differentiated effector memory CD45RA+ cells.

Input material: naive CD8+ T cells sorted from blood. The chain combines TRBV6-6 with TRBJ2-1, with D possibly being TRBD1 (5 bases). This sequence originates from a man aged 25 to 45 in good health. The CDR3 loop reads CASRPQGAYNEQFF. In DNA form, the CDR3 reads TGTGCCAGCAGACCGCAGGGCGCCTACAATGAGCAGTTCTTC.